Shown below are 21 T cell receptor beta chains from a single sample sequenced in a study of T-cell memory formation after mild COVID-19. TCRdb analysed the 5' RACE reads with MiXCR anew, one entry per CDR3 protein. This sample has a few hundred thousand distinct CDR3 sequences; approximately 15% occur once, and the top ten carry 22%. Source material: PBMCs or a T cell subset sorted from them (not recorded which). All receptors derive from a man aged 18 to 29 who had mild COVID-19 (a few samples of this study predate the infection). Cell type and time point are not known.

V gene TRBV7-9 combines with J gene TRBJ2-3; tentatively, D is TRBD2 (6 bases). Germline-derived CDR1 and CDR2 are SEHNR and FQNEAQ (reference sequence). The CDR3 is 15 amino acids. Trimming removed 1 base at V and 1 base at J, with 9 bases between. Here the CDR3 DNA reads TGTGCCAGCAGCTTAGGCGGGGCGCGCACAGATACGCAGTATTTT. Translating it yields CASSLGGARTDTQYF.

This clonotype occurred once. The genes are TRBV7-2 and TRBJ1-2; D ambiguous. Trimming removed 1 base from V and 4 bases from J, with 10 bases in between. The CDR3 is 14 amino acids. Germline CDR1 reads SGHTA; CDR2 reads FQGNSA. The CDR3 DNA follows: TGTGCCAGCAGCTTAGGGTTGAGTGGCTATGGCTACACCTTC. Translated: CASSLGLSGYGYTF.

The CDR3 sequence is CASSQRTSGVMQYF. The CDR3 DNA reads TGTGCCAGCAGCCAGAGGACTAGCGGGGTGATGCAGTACTTC. The rearrangement joins TRBV14 to TRBJ2-7; 12 nucleotides align to TRBD2. The CDR3 is 14 amino acids. Germline V gene data show CDR1 as SGHDN and CDR2 as FVKESK. V shed 3 bases and J 9 bases; nucleotides not matched to a gene: 6.

CDR3 nucleotides: TGCGCCAGCAGCTCCTTCGCCGGGACAGGAGTTTCCTACGAGCAGTACTTC. This gives the protein CASSSFAGTGVSYEQYF. The chain employs TRBV5-1 and TRBJ2-7, with 8 nucleotides matching TRBD1. Germline loops: CDR1 SGHRS, CDR2 YFSETQ. Trimming cost V 3 bases and J 1 base; bases outside gene matches: 12. The CDR3 is 17 residues long.

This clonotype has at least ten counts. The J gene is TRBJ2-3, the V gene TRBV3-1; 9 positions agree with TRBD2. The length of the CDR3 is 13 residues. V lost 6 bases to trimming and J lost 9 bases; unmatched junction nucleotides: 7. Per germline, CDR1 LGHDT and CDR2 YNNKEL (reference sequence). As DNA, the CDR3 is TGTGCCAGCAGTCTTACCCTAGCGGGGACGCAGTATTTT. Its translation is CASSLTLAGTQYF.

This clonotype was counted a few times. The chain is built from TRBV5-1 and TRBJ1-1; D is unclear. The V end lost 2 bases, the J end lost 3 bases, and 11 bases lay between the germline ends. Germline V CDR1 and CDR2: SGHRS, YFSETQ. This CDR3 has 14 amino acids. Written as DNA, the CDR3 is TGCGCCAGCAGCTTCGAGGGTGTGTACACTGAAGCTTTCTTT. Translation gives CASSFEGVYTEAFF. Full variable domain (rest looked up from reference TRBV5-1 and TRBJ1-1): KAGVTQTPRYLIKTRGQQVTLSCSPISGHRSVSWYQQTPGQGLQFLFEYFSETQRNKGNFPGRFSGRQFSNSRSEMNVSTLELGDSALYLCASSFEGVYTEAFFGQGTRLTVV.

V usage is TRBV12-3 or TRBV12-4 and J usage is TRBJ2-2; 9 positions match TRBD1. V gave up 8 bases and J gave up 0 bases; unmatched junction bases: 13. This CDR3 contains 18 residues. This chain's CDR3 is CASCTGTGSLPNTGELFF. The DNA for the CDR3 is TGTGCCAGCTGTACCGGGACAGGGTCCTTACCGAACACCGGGGAGCTGTTTTTT.

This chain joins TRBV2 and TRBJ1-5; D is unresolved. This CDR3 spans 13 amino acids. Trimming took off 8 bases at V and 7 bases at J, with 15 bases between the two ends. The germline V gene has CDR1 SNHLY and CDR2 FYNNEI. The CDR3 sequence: CASVREGLQPQHF. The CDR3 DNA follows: TGTGCCAGCGTGAGGGAGGGCCTGCAGCCCCAGCATTTT.

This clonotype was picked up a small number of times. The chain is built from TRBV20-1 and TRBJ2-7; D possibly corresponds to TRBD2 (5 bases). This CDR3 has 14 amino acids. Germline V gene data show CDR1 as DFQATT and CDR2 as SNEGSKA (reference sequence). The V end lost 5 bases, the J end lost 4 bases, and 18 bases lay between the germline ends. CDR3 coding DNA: TGCAGTGCTCTTTCCGGGGAGATGGGTTACGAGCAGTACTTC. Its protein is CSALSGEMGYEQYF.

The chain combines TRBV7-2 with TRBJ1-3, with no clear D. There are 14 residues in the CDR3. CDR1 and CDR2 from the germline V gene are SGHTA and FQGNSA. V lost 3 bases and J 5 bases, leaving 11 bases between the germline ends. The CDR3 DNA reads TGTGCCAGCAGCTTTGTCAATGGGAGAAACACCATATATTTT. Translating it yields CASSFVNGRNTIYF. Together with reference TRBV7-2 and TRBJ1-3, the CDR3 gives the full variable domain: GAGVSQSPSNKVTEKGKDVELRCDPISGHTALYWYRQSLGQGLEFLIYFQGNSAPDKSGLPSDRFSAERTGGSVSTLTIQRTQQEDSAVYLCASSFVNGRNTIYFGEGSWLTVV.

The chain's CDR3 is CASSLRPGEYNEQFF. The CDR3 coding sequence is TGCGCCAGCAGCCTCCGCCCGGGGGAATACAATGAGCAGTTCTTC. V is TRBV4-3 and J is TRBJ2-1; D possibly corresponds to TRBD2 (6 bases). Germline V lookup: CDR1 LGHNA, CDR2 YSLEER. The CDR3 is 15 residues long. Deletions cut 4 bases from V and 4 bases from J, with 14 bases between.

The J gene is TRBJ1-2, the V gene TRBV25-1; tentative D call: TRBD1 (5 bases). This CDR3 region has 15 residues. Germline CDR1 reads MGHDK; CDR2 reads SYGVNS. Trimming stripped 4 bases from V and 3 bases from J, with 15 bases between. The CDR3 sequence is CASSGRVGRDYGYTF. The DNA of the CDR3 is TGTGCCAGCAGTGGGCGGGTGGGGCGCGACTATGGCTACACCTTC.

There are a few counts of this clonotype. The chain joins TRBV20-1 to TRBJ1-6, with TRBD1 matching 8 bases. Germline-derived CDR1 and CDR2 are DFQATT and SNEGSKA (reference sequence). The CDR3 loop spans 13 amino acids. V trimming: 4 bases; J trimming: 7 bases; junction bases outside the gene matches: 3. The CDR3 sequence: CSAMTGVNSPLHF. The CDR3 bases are TGCAGTGCTATGACAGGGGTGAATTCACCCCTCCACTTT.

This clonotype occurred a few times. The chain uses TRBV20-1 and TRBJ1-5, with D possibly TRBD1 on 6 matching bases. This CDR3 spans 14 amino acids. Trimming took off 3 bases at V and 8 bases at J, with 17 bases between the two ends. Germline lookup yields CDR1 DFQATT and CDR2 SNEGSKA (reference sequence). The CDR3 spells CSARRGGAKEPQHF. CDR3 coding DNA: TGCAGTGCTAGGCGAGGGGGGGCGAAGGAGCCCCAGCATTTT.

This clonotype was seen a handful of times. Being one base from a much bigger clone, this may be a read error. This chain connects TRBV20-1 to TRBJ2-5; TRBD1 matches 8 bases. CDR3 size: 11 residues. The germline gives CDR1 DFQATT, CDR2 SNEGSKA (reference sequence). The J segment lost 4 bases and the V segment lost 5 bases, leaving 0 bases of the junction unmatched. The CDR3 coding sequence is TGCAGTGCTGGACAGGGAGAGACCCAGTACTTC. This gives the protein CSAGQGETQYF.

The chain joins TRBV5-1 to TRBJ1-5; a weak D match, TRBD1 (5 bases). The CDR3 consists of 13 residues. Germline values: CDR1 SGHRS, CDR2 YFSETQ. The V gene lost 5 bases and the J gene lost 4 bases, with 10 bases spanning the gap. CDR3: CASRAGPNQPQHF. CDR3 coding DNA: TGCGCCAGCAGAGCAGGGCCTAATCAGCCCCAGCATTTT.

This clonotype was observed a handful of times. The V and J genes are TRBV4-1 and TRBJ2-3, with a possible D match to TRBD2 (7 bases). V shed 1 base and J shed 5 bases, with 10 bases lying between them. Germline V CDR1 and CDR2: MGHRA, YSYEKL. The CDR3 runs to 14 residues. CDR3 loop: CASSQGRGGDTQYF. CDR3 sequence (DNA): TGCGCCAGCAGCCAAGGGAGGGGGGGAGATACGCAGTATTTT.

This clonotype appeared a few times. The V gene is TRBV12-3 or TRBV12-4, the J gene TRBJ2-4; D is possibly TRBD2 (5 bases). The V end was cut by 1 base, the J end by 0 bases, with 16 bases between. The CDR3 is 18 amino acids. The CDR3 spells CASSLGKRQNLAKNIQYF. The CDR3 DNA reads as TGTGCCAGCAGTTTAGGGAAGCGGCAGAACCTAGCCAAAAACATTCAGTACTTC.

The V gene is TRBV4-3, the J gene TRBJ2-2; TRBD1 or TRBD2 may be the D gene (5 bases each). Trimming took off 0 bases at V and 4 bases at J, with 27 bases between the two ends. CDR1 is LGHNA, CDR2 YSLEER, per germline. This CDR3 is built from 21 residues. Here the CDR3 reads CASSQDSARQGDFLTTGELFF. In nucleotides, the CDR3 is TGCGCCAGCAGCCAAGATTCGGCGAGGCAGGGAGATTTCCTAACCACCGGGGAGCTGTTTTTT.

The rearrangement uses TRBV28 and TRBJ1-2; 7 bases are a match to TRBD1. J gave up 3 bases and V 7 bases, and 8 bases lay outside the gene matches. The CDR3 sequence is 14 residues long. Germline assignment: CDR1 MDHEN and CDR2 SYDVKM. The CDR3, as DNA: TGTGCCAGCACCCAGAGGGACAGTCACTATGGCTACACCTTC. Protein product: CASTQRDSHYGYTF.

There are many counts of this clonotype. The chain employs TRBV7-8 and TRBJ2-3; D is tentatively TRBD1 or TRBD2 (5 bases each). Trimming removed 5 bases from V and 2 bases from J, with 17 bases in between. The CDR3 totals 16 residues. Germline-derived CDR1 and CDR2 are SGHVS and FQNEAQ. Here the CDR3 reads CASSPRAGRPTDTQYF. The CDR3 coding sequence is TGTGCCAGCAGCCCCAGGGCGGGCAGGCCCACAGATACGCAGTATTTT.